Below, one TCR beta chain is given with its context. These data originate in a study of blood T cell repertoires in COVID-19. This table comes from immunoSEQ multiplex PCR, and its TCRdb copy is limited to in-frame clones, with some not included. Among about 20,000 clones, roughly 88% were seen once, and the ten largest hold about 5%. This CDR3 region has 16 residues. The V end was cut by 4 bases, the J end by 4 bases, with 18 bases between. Germline V CDR1 and CDR2: MNHEY, SMNVEV (reference sequence). Sequencing used PBMCs or T cells enriched from blood (not recorded which). The chain has TRBV27 and TRBJ2-3, with D perhaps TRBD2 (7 bases). The sequence was obtained from a woman aged 25 to 39 who had recovered from COVID-19. CDR3 DNA sequence: TGTGCCAGCAGTTGGGGGTGGGGGGGGCCGGCAGATACGCAGTATTTT. Encoded protein: CASSWGWGGPADTQYF.